The 29 T cell receptor beta chains below come from one sample, sequenced in a study of blood T cell repertoires in COVID-19. Method: immunoSEQ multiplex PCR; TCRdb's copy keeps in-frame clones and lacks some. The repertoire holds roughly 100,000 clones, with 90% as singletons. Sequenced input: peripheral blood. The source is a man aged 18 to 29 with COVID-19, enrolled during active disease.

The chain uses TRBV7-2 and TRBJ2-7, with D perhaps matching TRBD1 (6 bases). There are 15 residues in the CDR3. Germline CDR1 SGHTA, CDR2 FQGNSA. With 5 bases removed from V and 6 bases from J, the gap between germline ends came to 20 bases. The CDR3 is CASSPRWAGEGEQYF. CDR3 in DNA: TGTGCCAGCAGCCCTAGGTGGGCAGGGGAAGGCGAGCAGTACTTC. The full variable domain, rest sourced from reference TRBV7-2 and TRBJ2-7, is GAGVSQSPSNKVTEKGKDVELRCDPISGHTALYWYRQSLGQGLEFLIYFQGNSAPDKSGLPSDRFSAERTGGSVSTLTIQRTQQEDSAVYLCASSPRWAGEGEQYFGPGTRLTVT.

CDR3 sequence: CASSPPGLAGAGEQFF. The CDR3, as DNA: TGTGCCAGCTCACCACCGGGACTAGCGGGAGCGGGTGAGCAGTTCTTC. This rearrangement joins TRBV18 to TRBJ2-1, with 14 positions matching TRBD2. The junction had 4 bases not matched to a gene; V was cut back by 0 bases and J by 9 bases. This CDR3 spans 16 amino acids. Per germline, CDR1 KGHSH and CDR2 LQKENI.

The gene calls are TRBV30 and TRBJ2-7, with D possibly being TRBD2 (5 bases). V lost 3 bases to trimming and J lost 7 bases, with 13 bases between them. Germline lookup yields CDR1 GTSNPN and CDR2 SVGIG (reference sequence). This CDR3 spans 12 amino acids. The DNA of the CDR3 is TGTGCCTGGAGGCGAGGGTCGCCGGAGCAGTACTTC. It yields the protein CAWRRGSPEQYF.

The chain uses TRBV28 and TRBJ2-3; tentative D call: TRBD2 (5 bases). With 4 bases removed from V and 11 bases from J, the gap between germline ends came to 13 bases. The CDR3 spans 12 residues. Germline values: CDR1 MDHEN, CDR2 SYDVKM. CDR3 sequence: CASSWPDRGQYF. For the CDR3, the DNA is TGTGCCAGCAGTTGGCCGGACCGGGGGCAGTATTTT.

The chain recombines TRBV28 with TRBJ1-1; D may be TRBD1 (5 bases). CDR3 length: 13 residues. V shed 6 bases and J shed 0 bases, with 8 bases lying between them. Germline CDR1 and CDR2: MDHEN and SYDVKM. Here the CDR3 reads CASRIGVNTEAFF. CDR3 bases: TGTGCCAGCAGGATAGGGGTGAACACTGAAGCTTTCTTT.

The V and J genes are TRBV12-3 or TRBV12-4 and TRBJ2-1, with D tentatively TRBD2 (6 bases). The CDR3 consists of 12 residues. V was shortened by 3 bases and J by 13 bases, with 13 bases between the two germline ends. CDR3 sequence (DNA): TGTGCCAGCAGTTTGGGACTGGGGGTCCAGTTCTTC. This sequence encodes CASSLGLGVQFF.

The chain uses TRBV18 and TRBJ1-5; D not certain. V was cut by 3 bases and J by 5 bases, with 20 bases left in between. This CDR3 is 17 amino acids long. Germline V gene sequence: CDR1 KGHSH, CDR2 LQKENI. CDR3 nucleotides: TGTGCCAGCTCACCCCTACAATTGGGTGGTGGAGATCAGCCCCAGCATTTT. Protein: CASSPLQLGGGDQPQHF.

The CDR3 here is CASSIRDRGDEQYF. For the CDR3, the DNA is TGTGCCAGCAGTATCCGGGACAGGGGTGACGAGCAGTACTTC. The chain carries TRBV28 and TRBJ2-7; 10 bases are shared with TRBD1. Germline V gives CDR1 MDHEN, CDR2 SYDVKM. Trimming took 5 bases from V and 5 from J; bases not matched to a gene: 6. The CDR3 extends over 14 amino acids.

The chain is built from TRBV28 and TRBJ2-7; no clear D gene. CDR1 is MDHEN and CDR2 is SYDVKM in the germline V gene. This CDR3 has 12 residues. Between the trimmed V and J ends, which lost 5 bases and 0 bases, there was a span of 5 bases. CDR3 nucleotides: TGTGCCAGCAGTGCAGACTCCTACGAGCAGTACTTC. Translation: CASSADSYEQYF. The whole variable domain, remainder taken from reference TRBV28 and TRBJ2-7, is DVKVTQSSRYLVKRTGEKVFLECVQDMDHENMFWYRQDPGLGLRLIYFSYDVKMKEKGDIPEGYSVSREKKERFSLILESASTNQTSMYLCASSADSYEQYFGPGTRLTVT.

The chain carries TRBV6-5 and TRBJ1-5, with 7 bases matching TRBD1. V gave up 6 bases and J gave up 3 bases; unmatched junction bases: 5. The CDR3 runs to 14 residues. The germline gives CDR1 MNHEY, CDR2 SVGAGI. The CDR3 loop is CASSRDRDNQPQHF. The CDR3 DNA follows: TGTGCCAGCAGCAGAGACAGGGACAATCAGCCCCAGCATTTT.

The chain employs TRBV19 and TRBJ1-5; 9 bases line up with TRBD1. Per the germline V gene, CDR1 is LNHDA and CDR2 is SQIVND (reference sequence). Unmatched junction bases numbered 6, after V lost 6 bases and J lost 3 bases. The CDR3 loop spans 15 amino acids. The CDR3 DNA reads TGTGCCAGTAGAGCCGGGACAGGGTACAATCAGCCCCAGCATTTT. Protein product: CASRAGTGYNQPQHF.

As for this clone: Other DNA sequences in this specimen translate into the identical CDR3. This chain joins TRBV6-5 and TRBJ2-7, with D perhaps matching TRBD1 (5 bases). Trimming removed 2 bases at V and 3 bases at J, with 8 bases between. This CDR3 has 13 residues. Germline loops: CDR1 MNHEY, CDR2 SVGAGI. CDR3 DNA sequence: TGTGCCAGCAGTTACGACAGAGGCTACGAGCAGTACTTC. The encoded protein is CASSYDRGYEQYF.

The chain has TRBV5-5 and TRBJ2-1, with D possibly TRBD1 on 5 matching bases. The V gene's germline CDR1 is SGHKS and CDR2 YYEKEE (reference sequence). The CDR3 has 16 residues. V shed 5 bases and J shed 0 bases, with 15 bases lying between them. The CDR3 here is CASRGPGQSSYNEQFF. The CDR3 nucleotides are TGTGCCAGCAGGGGGCCTGGCCAGAGCTCCTACAATGAGCAGTTCTTC.

This sequence joins TRBV27 and TRBJ1-2; D is unresolved. The CDR3 consists of 11 residues. V lost 6 bases, J lost 8 bases, and 10 bases lay in between. Germline V gene sequence: CDR1 MNHEY, CDR2 SMNVEV (reference sequence). Here the CDR3 reads CASSPGKGYTF. Written as DNA, the CDR3 is TGTGCCAGCAGCCCCGGGAAGGGCTACACCTTC.

The rearrangement joins TRBV30 to TRBJ2-7; maybe TRBD2 (6 bases). Per germline, CDR1 GTSNPN and CDR2 SVGIG (reference sequence). Trimming took 4 bases from V and 4 from J, leaving 23 bases between them. This CDR3 spans 16 amino acids. CDR3 amino acids: CAWTGTYLSNTYEQYF. CDR3 nucleotides: TGTGCCTGGACCGGGACTTACTTATCAAACACTTACGAGCAGTACTTC.

This sequence joins TRBV19 and TRBJ2-5; 11 bases align to TRBD2. V gave up 5 bases and J gave up 7 bases; unmatched junction bases: 6. Germline V gives CDR1 LNHDA, CDR2 SQIVND (reference sequence). The CDR3 consists of 14 residues. The CDR3 reads CASSPTGTSGTQYF. The CDR3 coding sequence is TGTGCCAGTAGTCCGACTGGGACTAGCGGGACCCAGTACTTC.

The V call is TRBV28, the J call TRBJ1-2, with 8 bases lining up with TRBD1. The CDR3 has 13 residues. Trimming took 5 bases from V and 8 from J; bases not matched to a gene: 7. The germline CDR1 and CDR2 sequences are MDHEN and SYDVKM. CDR3 region: CASSTGQVRGYTF. The CDR3 DNA sequence: TGTGCCAGCAGTACGGGACAGGTGAGAGGCTACACCTTC.

The gene calls are TRBV29-1 and TRBJ2-1, with 11 bases identical to TRBD2. The CDR3 extends over 14 amino acids. CDR1 SQVTM and CDR2 ANQGSEA come from the germline V gene. V lost 6 bases and J lost 3; bases outside the gene matches: 4. CDR3 sequence reads: CSVETSGIYNEQFF. DNA of the CDR3: TGCAGCGTAGAGACTAGCGGGATCTACAATGAGCAGTTCTTC.

This chain joins TRBV4-2 and TRBJ1-6; D might be TRBD1 (5 bases). The CDR3 is 15 amino acids. Germline assignment: CDR1 LGHNA and CDR2 YNFKEQ. Deletions cut 1 base from V and 10 bases from J, with 14 bases between. CDR3 in DNA: TGTGCCAGCAGCCAAGGTGTCAGGGTCCGCTCACCCCTCCACTTT. Amino acids: CASSQGVRVRSPLHF.

The chain is built from TRBV4-3 and TRBJ1-6; D is undetermined. Germline V gene sequence: CDR1 LGHNA, CDR2 YSLEER. Trimming cost V 0 bases and J 10 bases, with 10 bases left between them. The CDR3 covers 14 residues. CDR3 sequence: CASSQEYIVSPLHF. The CDR3 DNA is TGCGCCAGCAGCCAAGAGTACATCGTCTCACCCCTCCACTTT.

The chain carries TRBV27 and TRBJ2-6; tentatively, D is TRBD1 (6 bases). The CDR3 runs 17 residues. The germline V and J ends were trimmed by 6 bases and 2 bases, with 17 bases remaining between them. CDR1 is MNHEY, CDR2 SMNVEV, per germline (reference sequence). The CDR3 loop is CASSLRGWMTGANVLTF. The CDR3 DNA reads TGTGCCAGCAGCCTCAGGGGTTGGATGACTGGGGCCAACGTCCTGACTTTC.

This clone was seen a single time. The V and J genes are TRBV7-8 and TRBJ2-7; TRBD2 matches at 8 bases. There are 17 residues in the CDR3. The V gene end was trimmed by 5 bases and the J gene end by 1 base; junction bases not matched to a gene: 13. From germline, CDR1 is SGHVS and CDR2 FQNEAQ. CDR3 sequence (DNA): TGTGCCAGCAGCCGCAAGTCACTAGCGGCATTATCCTACGAGCAGTACTTC. Protein product: CASSRKSLAALSYEQYF.

This chain connects TRBV10-1 to TRBJ2-2; TRBD2 matches at 14 bases. V lost 8 bases and J lost 5; bases outside the gene matches: 10. The CDR3 contains 17 residues. Germline assignment: CDR1 WNHNN and CDR2 SYGVQD (reference sequence). CDR3 sequence (DNA): TGCGCCAGCGGCCCCGGGACTAGCGGGAGTGGGACCGGGGAGCTGTTTTTT. This codes for CASGPGTSGSGTGELFF.

This chain uses TRBV28 with TRBJ2-7; 12 bases are shared with TRBD2. This CDR3 has 16 residues. V lost 6 bases, J lost 10 bases, and 16 bases stayed unmatched. Germline V CDR1 and CDR2: MDHEN, SYDVKM. The CDR3 region has the DNA TGTGCCAGCAGCCTACTACCTGGGACTAGCGGGCGGCCCCAGTACTTC. Translating gives CASSLLPGTSGRPQYF.

This chain joins TRBV19 and TRBJ2-7; possibly TRBD2 for D (6 bases). The germline V gene has CDR1 LNHDA and CDR2 SQIVND (reference sequence). The germline V and J ends were trimmed by 6 bases and 4 bases, with 16 bases remaining between them. The CDR3 is 14 amino acids. CDR3 sequence reads: CASRDGGGTYEQYF. The CDR3 DNA follows: TGTGCCAGTAGGGATGGTGGAGGGACTTACGAGCAGTACTTC.

As to this clone: At one end the junction does not follow the germline gene, possibly because of a read error. This chain uses TRBV7-7 with TRBJ2-5; TRBD2 matches 12 bases. Germline assignment: CDR1 SSHAT and CDR2 FNYEAQ (reference sequence). The CDR3 runs to 15 residues. CDR3 bases: TGTGCTAGCAGCTTAGCACTAGCGGGAGGAGAGACCCAGTACTTC. Its translation: CASSLALAGGETQYF.

The chain links TRBV5-1 to TRBJ2-1, with D perhaps TRBD2 (6 bases). The CDR3 runs to 16 residues. The V gene's germline CDR1 is SGHRS and CDR2 YFSETQ. Trimming stripped 0 bases from V and 0 bases from J, with 10 bases between. This CDR3 is CASSLDPTSSYNEQFF. CDR3 DNA: TGCGCCAGCAGCTTGGATCCGACTAGCTCCTACAATGAGCAGTTCTTC.

This chain uses TRBV30 with TRBJ1-1; D not resolved. The germline V gene has CDR1 GTSNPN and CDR2 SVGIG (reference sequence). Trimming cost V 4 bases and J 1 base, with 13 bases left between them. This CDR3 region has 14 residues. CDR3: CAWNGRSGNTEAFF. As DNA, the CDR3 is TGTGCCTGGAACGGACGCAGCGGGAACACTGAAGCTTTCTTT.

The chain is built from TRBV11-3 and TRBJ2-7; 8 nucleotides line up with TRBD1. Germline assignment: CDR1 SGHNT and CDR2 YENEEA. Trimming removed 3 bases from V and 5 bases from J; junction bases left unmatched: 9. This CDR3 region has 15 residues. The CDR3 DNA reads TGTGCCAGCAGCTTCGCCGGGACAGGCGCCAACGAGCAGTACTTC. Protein sequence: CASSFAGTGANEQYF.